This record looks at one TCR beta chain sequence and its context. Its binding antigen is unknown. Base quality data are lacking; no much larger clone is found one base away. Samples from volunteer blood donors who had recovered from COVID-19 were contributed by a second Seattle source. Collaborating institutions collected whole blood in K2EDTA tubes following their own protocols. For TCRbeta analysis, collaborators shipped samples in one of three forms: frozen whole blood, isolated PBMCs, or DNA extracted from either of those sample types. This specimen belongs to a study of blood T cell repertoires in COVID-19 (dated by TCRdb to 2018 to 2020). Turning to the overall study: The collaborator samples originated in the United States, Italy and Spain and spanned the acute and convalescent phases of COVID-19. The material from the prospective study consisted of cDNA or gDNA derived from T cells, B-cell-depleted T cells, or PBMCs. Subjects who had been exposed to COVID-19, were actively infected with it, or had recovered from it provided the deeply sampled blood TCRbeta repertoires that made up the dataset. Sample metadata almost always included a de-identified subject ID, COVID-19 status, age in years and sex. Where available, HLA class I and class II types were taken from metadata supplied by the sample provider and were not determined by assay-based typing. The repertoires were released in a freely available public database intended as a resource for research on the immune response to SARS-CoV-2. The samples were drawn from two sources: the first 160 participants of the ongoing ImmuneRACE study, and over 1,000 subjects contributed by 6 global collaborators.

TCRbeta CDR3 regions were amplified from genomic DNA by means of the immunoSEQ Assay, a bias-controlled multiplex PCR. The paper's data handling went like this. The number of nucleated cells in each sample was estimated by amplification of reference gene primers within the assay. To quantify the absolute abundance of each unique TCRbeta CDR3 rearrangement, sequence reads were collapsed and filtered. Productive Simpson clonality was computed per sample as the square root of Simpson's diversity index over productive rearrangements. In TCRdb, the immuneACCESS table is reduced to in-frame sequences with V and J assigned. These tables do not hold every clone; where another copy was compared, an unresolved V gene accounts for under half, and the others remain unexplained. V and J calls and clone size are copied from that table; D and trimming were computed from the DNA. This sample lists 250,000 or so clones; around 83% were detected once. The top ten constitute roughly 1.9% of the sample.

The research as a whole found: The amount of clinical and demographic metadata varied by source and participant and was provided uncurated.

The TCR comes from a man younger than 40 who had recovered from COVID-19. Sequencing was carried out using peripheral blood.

In nucleotide form, the sequence is TGTGCCAGTAGTTCAAAGCGGGGAACCGGGGAGCTGTTTTTT. This gives the protein CASSSKRGTGELFF. The chain is encoded by TRBV19 joined to TRBJ2-2; 7 junctional bases match TRBD2. Reading from cysteine to phenylalanine, the CDR3 counts 14 amino acids. This entry keeps only the CDR3 DNA: 42 bases, framed from base 1. Here V drops 5 bases and J drops 5 bases, and the junction holds 5 bases not matched to any gene. Taken from the germline V gene (reference sequence), the CDR1 and CDR2 loops are LNHDA and SQIVND.